This T cell receptor beta chain appears in the sequencing data of a study of a mutant IDH1 vaccine in newly diagnosed glioma. The time point here: week 47, end of study. Each dose delivered 300 ug of mutant IDH1 20-mer peptide subcutaneously with imiquimod. Clones were sequenced by immunoSEQ multiplex PCR, and TCRdb holds only the in-frame ones, with some missing. Of about 94,000 clones listed, roughly 86% are singletons. Germline V lookup: CDR1 MNHEY, CDR2 SMNVEV (reference sequence). The CDR3 length is 15 residues. V gave up 3 bases and J gave up 0 bases, with 9 bases separating them. On this clone: Its antigen remains unknown.

The TCR sequence derives from a woman aged 45-59 years with glioma. The source material was PBMCs, sampled from a glioma patient whose treatment included an IDH1 peptide vaccine. The rearrangement joins TRBV27 to TRBJ2-1, with a weak D call TRBD2 (6 bases). The CDR3 DNA is TGTGCCAGCAGTTTCTACGGGAGCTCCTACAATGAGCAGTTCTTC. It encodes CASSFYGSSYNEQFF.